Shown below are 26 T cell receptor beta chains from a single sample sequenced in a study of CD8 T cells in Susac syndrome. A quantity of about 0.45 to 1 ug RNA underwent reverse transcription using random hexamers. TCRdb analysed the immunoSEQ multiplex PCR reads with MiXCR anew, one entry per CDR3 protein. This table has roughly 180,000 distinct CDR3 sequences, approximately 94% appearing once. The specimen was CD4+ T cells from PBMCs. These receptor sequences come from a human donor in good health.

This chain uses TRBV12-3 or TRBV12-4 with TRBJ2-5; D is possibly TRBD2 (5 bases). Trimming took off 3 bases at V and 3 bases at J, with 11 bases between the two ends. The CDR3 is 14 amino acids. The CDR3 DNA sequence: TGTGCCAGCAGTTTGATGAGAGGGAAAGAGACCCAGTACTTC. Translation: CASSLMRGKETQYF.

This clonotype was picked up one time. CDR3 sequence reads: CASSIRPSSYEQYF. In DNA, the CDR3 is TGTGCCAGTAGTATTCGACCGTCCTCCTACGAGCAGTACTTC. The chain joins TRBV19 to TRBJ2-7; no clear D. V dropped 3 bases and J dropped 0 bases, with 9 bases sitting between them. This CDR3 contains 14 residues. Germline V CDR1 and CDR2: LNHDA, SQIVND (reference sequence).

The rearrangement uses TRBV6-2 or TRBV6-3 and TRBJ2-5; D unresolved. The CDR3 length is 14 residues. Trimming left V 2 bases short and J 1 base short, with 8 bases between. Germline V gives CDR1 MNHEY, CDR2 SVGEGT. For the CDR3, the DNA is TGTGCCAGCAGTTACGGAAGGCTCCAAGAGACCCAGTACTTC. Translated, it gives CASSYGRLQETQYF.

This chain links TRBV30 with TRBJ2-5; TRBD1 matches 10 bases. J gave up 7 bases and V 5 bases, and 10 bases lay outside the gene matches. The CDR3 totals 14 residues. Germline loops: CDR1 GTSNPN, CDR2 SVGIG (reference sequence). The CDR3 is CAWCLTGGVPTQYF. CDR3 DNA: TGTGCCTGGTGCTTGACAGGGGGCGTCCCGACCCAGTACTTC.

The rearrangement links TRBV27 to TRBJ2-5, with unresolved D. The germline V and J ends were trimmed by 5 bases and 6 bases, with 19 bases remaining between them. Germline V CDR1 and CDR2: MNHEY, SMNVEV (reference sequence). CDR3 size: 15 residues. In DNA, the CDR3 is TGTGCCAGCAGTAAGCGAACTGTCAACCCCAAGACCCAGTACTTC. Translating it yields CASSKRTVNPKTQYF.

This chain links TRBV9 with TRBJ2-1, with unresolved D. V lost 4 bases and J 0 bases, leaving 17 bases between the germline ends. Germline values: CDR1 SGDLS, CDR2 YYNGEE. This CDR3 is 17 amino acids long. Here the CDR3 DNA reads TGTGCCAGCAGCCCCACTCTCGGCGGCAGCTCCTACAATGAGCAGTTCTTC. Protein sequence: CASSPTLGGSSYNEQFF.

This clonotype was seen once. The chain uses TRBV25-1 and TRBJ2-5, with D unclear. Germline V CDR1 and CDR2: MGHDK, SYGVNS. V was shortened by 4 bases and J by 3 bases, with 6 bases between the two germline ends. The CDR3 runs to 12 residues. The DNA of the CDR3 is TGTGCCAGCAGTGCCGGAGAAGAGACCCAGTACTTC. Translated, it gives CASSAGEETQYF.

The chain carries TRBV20-1 and TRBJ2-1, with 13 positions matching TRBD2. With V trimmed by 4 bases and J by 6 bases, 9 bases remained unmatched. Germline lookup yields CDR1 DFQATT and CDR2 SNEGSKA (reference sequence). There are 16 residues in the CDR3. The CDR3 loop is CSAITSGRASSNEQFF. The CDR3 coding sequence is TGCAGTGCTATTACTAGCGGGAGGGCCTCGTCCAATGAGCAGTTCTTC.

This chain joins TRBV20-1 and TRBJ2-1; the D is unclear. The germline V gene encodes CDR1 DFQATT and CDR2 SNEGSKA (reference sequence). This CDR3 is built from 13 residues. Between the trimmed V and J ends, which lost 2 bases and 7 bases, there was a span of 12 bases. CDR3 nucleotides: TGCAGTGCTAGACTCTCTCAGGTGAATGAGCAGTTCTTC. Its translation: CSARLSQVNEQFF.

The rearrangement links TRBV3-1 to TRBJ2-5, with D possibly called TRBD1 or TRBD2 (5 bases each). Germline values: CDR1 LGHDT, CDR2 YNNKEL (reference sequence). The CDR3 consists of 15 residues. V lost 3 bases to trimming and J lost 4 bases, with 15 bases between them. The DNA of the CDR3 is TGTGCCAGCAGCCAGGGACCGACGGGTACAGAGACCCAGTACTTC. Translation: CASSQGPTGTETQYF.

CDR3 coding DNA: TGTGCCAGCAGTCGGAACGACTATGGCTACACCTTC. It codes for CASSRNDYGYTF. The V and J genes are TRBV12-3 or TRBV12-4 and TRBJ1-2; D not resolved. The CDR3 has 12 amino acids. Deletions cut 5 bases from V and 3 bases from J, with 7 bases between.

The chain is built from TRBV20-1 and TRBJ2-7; D is possibly TRBD1 (6 bases). Germline loops: CDR1 DFQATT, CDR2 SNEGSKA (reference sequence). V lost 3 bases to trimming and J lost 3 bases, with 15 bases between them. This CDR3 is 14 amino acids long. CDR3 in DNA: TGCAGTGCTAGCCGTCCAGGGGTCAGCTACGAGCAGTACTTC. Its translation: CSASRPGVSYEQYF.

The chain joins TRBV6-2 or TRBV6-3 to TRBJ2-1; 10 nucleotides line up with TRBD2. Unmatched junction bases numbered 3, after V lost 5 bases and J lost 2 bases. The CDR3 totals 15 residues. Germline V CDR1 and CDR2: MNHEY, SVGEGT. The chain's CDR3 is CASSGSGRPYNEQFF. CDR3 in DNA: TGTGCCAGCAGTGGTAGCGGGAGGCCCTACAATGAGCAGTTCTTC.

The DNA for the CDR3 is TGTGCCAGCTCACCACGTGGGCTCCAACTTTCCTACAATGAGCAGTTCTTC. Protein: CASSPRGLQLSYNEQFF. The chain uses TRBV18 and TRBJ2-1; no firm D call. CDR1 and CDR2 (germline): KGHSH, LQKENI. This CDR3 has 17 residues. V was trimmed by 1 base and J by 1 base, leaving 14 bases between them.

This clonotype was observed a handful of times. The chain links TRBV7-9 to TRBJ2-7; perhaps TRBD1 as D (6 bases). Germline V gives CDR1 SEHNR, CDR2 FQNEAQ (reference sequence). V lost 5 bases to trimming and J lost 3 bases, with 8 bases between them. CDR3 length equals 12 residues. CDR3 sequence: CASSQTGYEQYF. For the CDR3, the DNA is TGTGCCAGCAGCCAGACAGGCTACGAGCAGTACTTC. Combining the CDR3 with reference TRBV7-9 and TRBJ2-7 gives the whole variable domain DTGVSQNPRHKITKRGQNVTFRCDPISEHNRLYWYRQTLGQGPEFLTYFQNEAQLEKSRLLSDRFSAERPKGSFSTLEIQRTEQGDSAMYLCASSQTGYEQYFGPGTRLTVT.

V and J are TRBV7-9 and TRBJ2-1; a weak D match, TRBD2 (6 bases). Trimming removed 1 base at V and 16 bases at J, with 11 bases between. The germline CDR1 and CDR2 sequences are SEHNR and FQNEAQ (reference sequence). The CDR3 sequence is 11 residues long. In nucleotides, the CDR3 is TGTGCCAGCAGCTTAGGGGAGGCTTCTTTCTTC. Encoded protein: CASSLGEASFF. The full variable domain, in which reference TRBV7-9 and TRBJ2-1 provide the parts outside the CDR3, is DTGVSQNPRHKITKRGQNVTFRCDPISEHNRLYWYRQTLGQGPEFLTYFQNEAQLEKSRLLSDRFSAERPKGSFSTLEIQRTEQGDSAMYLCASSLGEASFFGPGTRLTVL.

This chain links TRBV3-1 with TRBJ2-7; D possibly corresponds to TRBD2 (5 bases). The CDR3 loop spans 15 amino acids. CDR1 is LGHDT and CDR2 is YNNKEL in the germline V gene (reference sequence). V was pared by 1 base and J by 4 bases, with 14 bases between. The chain's CDR3 is CASSQGASGGYEQYF. The CDR3 nucleotides read TGTGCCAGCAGCCAAGGCGCCAGCGGTGGGTACGAGCAGTACTTC.

The rearrangement links TRBV29-1 to TRBJ1-5; 9 positions agree with TRBD1. The CDR3 loop spans 15 amino acids. V shed 6 bases, J shed 3 bases, and the junction held 9 bases outside the gene matches. Germline V gene sequence: CDR1 SQVTM, CDR2 ANQGSEA. The CDR3 spells CSVGGGTGSNQPQHF. In DNA form, the CDR3 reads TGCAGCGTCGGAGGGGGGACAGGGTCCAATCAGCCCCAGCATTTT.

The chain uses TRBV20-1 and TRBJ2-1; 11 bases map to TRBD2. This CDR3 is 16 amino acids long. CDR1 is DFQATT and CDR2 is SNEGSKA in the germline V gene (reference sequence). V lost 3 bases to trimming and J lost 2 bases; unmatched junction nucleotides: 6. CDR3 amino acids: CSASPSGGHTYNEQFF. The CDR3 region has the DNA TGCAGTGCTAGCCCTAGCGGGGGGCATACCTACAATGAGCAGTTCTTC.

V gene TRBV30 combines with J gene TRBJ2-7; 7 nucleotides align to TRBD2. After removal of 8 bases from V and 0 bases from J, the junction contained 1 base not matched to a gene. The CDR3 is made up of 11 amino acids. The V gene's germline CDR1 is GTSNPN and CDR2 SVGIG (reference sequence). Here the CDR3 DNA reads TGTGCCGGGACTACCTCCTACGAGCAGTACTTC. Its protein is CAGTTSYEQYF.

This clonotype has just one count. V is TRBV12-3 or TRBV12-4 and J is TRBJ2-2, with 9 bases fitting TRBD2. The CDR3 is 17 residues long. J gave up 1 base and V 3 bases, and 6 bases lay outside the gene matches. Written as DNA, the CDR3 is TGTGCCAGCAGTTTTACGGCTAGCGGGATGAACACCGGGGAGCTGTTTTTT. It specifies CASSFTASGMNTGELFF.

This chain links TRBV20-1 with TRBJ2-1; TRBD1 aligns across 7 bases. Germline V gene lookup returns CDR1 DFQATT and CDR2 SNEGSKA (reference sequence). J gave up 9 bases and V 5 bases, and 4 bases lay outside the gene matches. The CDR3 totals 11 residues. The DNA for the CDR3 is TGCAGTGCTTACAGGGGCGGTGAGCAGTTCTTC. Amino acid sequence: CSAYRGGEQFF.

The chain couples TRBV4-3 to TRBJ2-1; 7 bases map to TRBD2. Per germline, CDR1 LGHNA and CDR2 YSLEER. This CDR3 region has 17 residues. Trimming cost V 0 bases and J 0 bases; bases outside gene matches: 5. In nucleotides, the CDR3 is TGCGCCAGCAGCCAAGAAACTAGCGACCACTCCTACAATGAGCAGTTCTTC. Translation gives CASSQETSDHSYNEQFF.

The V and J genes are TRBV20-1 and TRBJ1-2; a possible D gene is TRBD1 (6 bases). The CDR3 covers 14 residues. Trimming shortened V by 5 bases and J by 2 bases, and 15 bases separated the two germline ends. Germline V gene sequence: CDR1 DFQATT, CDR2 SNEGSKA (reference sequence). The CDR3 protein is CSASTGHGNYGYTF. The DNA of the CDR3 is TGCAGTGCTTCAACGGGACACGGGAACTATGGCTACACCTTC.

The chain has TRBV29-1 and TRBJ1-1; D is unclear. The CDR3 extends over 11 amino acids. Deletions cut 4 bases from V and 6 bases from J, with 9 bases between. CDR1 and CDR2 (germline): SQVTM, ANQGSEA. This CDR3 is CSVGDGSEAFF. CDR3 coding DNA: TGCAGCGTTGGTGACGGTTCTGAAGCTTTCTTT.

This clonotype was seen only once. The chain combines TRBV4-3 with TRBJ1-1; TRBD1 matches at 9 bases. Germline V lookup: CDR1 LGHNA, CDR2 YSLEER. V lost 0 bases and J lost 4; bases outside the gene matches: 6. This CDR3 comprises 16 residues. The CDR3 sequence: CASSQDGTGRGTEAFF. CDR3 coding DNA: TGCGCCAGCAGCCAAGACGGGACAGGGAGGGGCACTGAAGCTTTCTTT.